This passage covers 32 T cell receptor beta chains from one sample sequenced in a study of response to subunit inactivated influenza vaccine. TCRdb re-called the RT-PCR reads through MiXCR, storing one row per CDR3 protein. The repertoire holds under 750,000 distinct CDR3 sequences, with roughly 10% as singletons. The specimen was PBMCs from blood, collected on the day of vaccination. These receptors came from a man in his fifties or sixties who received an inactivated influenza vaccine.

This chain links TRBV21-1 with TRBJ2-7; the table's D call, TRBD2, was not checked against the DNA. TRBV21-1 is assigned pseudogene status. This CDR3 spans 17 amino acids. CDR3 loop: CASSKVAWIGGRYEQYF. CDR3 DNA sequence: TGTGCCAGCAGCAAAGTTGCTTGGATCGGAGGTCGGTACGAGCAGTACTTC.

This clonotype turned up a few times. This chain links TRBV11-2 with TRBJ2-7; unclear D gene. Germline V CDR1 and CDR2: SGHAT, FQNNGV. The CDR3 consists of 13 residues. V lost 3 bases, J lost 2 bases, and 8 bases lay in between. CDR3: CASSFSGPYEQYF. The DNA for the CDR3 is TGTGCCAGCAGCTTTTCAGGACCCTACGAGCAGTACTTC.

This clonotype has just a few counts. The CDR3 loop reads CATSDFRKRNTGELFF. CDR3 nucleotides: TGTGCCACCAGTGATTTTAGAAAGAGGAACACCGGGGAGCTGTTTTTT. This chain connects TRBV24-1 to TRBJ2-2, with no clear D. Germline V gene lookup returns CDR1 KGHDR and CDR2 SFDVKD. V was shortened by 1 base and J by 1 base, with 9 bases between the two germline ends. This CDR3 spans 16 amino acids.

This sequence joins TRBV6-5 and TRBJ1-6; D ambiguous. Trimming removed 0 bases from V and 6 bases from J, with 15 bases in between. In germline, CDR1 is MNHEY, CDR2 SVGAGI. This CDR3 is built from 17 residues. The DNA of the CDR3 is TGTGCCAGCAGTTACTCGAAACCGGGAACAGTTAATTCACCCCTCCACTTT. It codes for CASSYSKPGTVNSPLHF.

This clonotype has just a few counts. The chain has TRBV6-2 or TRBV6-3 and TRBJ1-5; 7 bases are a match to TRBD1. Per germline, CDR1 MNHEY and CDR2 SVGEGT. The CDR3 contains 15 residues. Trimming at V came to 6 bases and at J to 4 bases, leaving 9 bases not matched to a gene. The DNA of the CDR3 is TGTGCCAGCAGGAACAAAGGGGGCGTAAATCAGCCCCAGCATTTT. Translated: CASRNKGGVNQPQHF.

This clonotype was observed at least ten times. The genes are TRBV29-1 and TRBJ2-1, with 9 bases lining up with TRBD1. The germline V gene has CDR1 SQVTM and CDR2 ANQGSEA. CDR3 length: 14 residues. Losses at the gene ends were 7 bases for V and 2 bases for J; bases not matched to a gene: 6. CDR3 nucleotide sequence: TGCAGCGAATCCGGGACAGGGACCTACAATGAGCAGTTCTTC. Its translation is CSESGTGTYNEQFF.

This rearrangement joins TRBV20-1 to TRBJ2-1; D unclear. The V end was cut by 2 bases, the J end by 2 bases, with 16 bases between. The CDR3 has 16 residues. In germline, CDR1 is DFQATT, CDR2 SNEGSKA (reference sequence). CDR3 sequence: CSARPPDPRTYNEQFF. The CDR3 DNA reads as TGCAGTGCTAGACCCCCGGACCCCCGAACCTACAATGAGCAGTTCTTC.

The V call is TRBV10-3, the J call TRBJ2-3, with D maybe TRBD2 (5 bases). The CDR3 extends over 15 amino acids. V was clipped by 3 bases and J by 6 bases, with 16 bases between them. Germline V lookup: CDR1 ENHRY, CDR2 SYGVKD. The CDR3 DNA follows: TGTGCCATCAGTGATGTTGAGGGAATCGCGGATACGCAGTATTTT. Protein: CAISDVEGIADTQYF.

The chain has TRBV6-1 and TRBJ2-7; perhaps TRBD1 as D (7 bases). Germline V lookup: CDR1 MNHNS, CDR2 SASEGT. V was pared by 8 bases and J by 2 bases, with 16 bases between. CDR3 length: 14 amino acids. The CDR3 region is CASGQVGGTYEQYF. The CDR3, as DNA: TGTGCCAGCGGACAGGTTGGAGGGACCTACGAGCAGTACTTC.

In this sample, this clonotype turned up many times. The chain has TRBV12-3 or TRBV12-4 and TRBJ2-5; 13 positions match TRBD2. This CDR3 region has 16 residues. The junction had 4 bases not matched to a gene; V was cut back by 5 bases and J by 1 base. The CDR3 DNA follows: TGTGCCAGCAGTACAGGACTAGCGGGGGTCCAAGAGACCCAGTACTTC. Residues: CASSTGLAGVQETQYF.

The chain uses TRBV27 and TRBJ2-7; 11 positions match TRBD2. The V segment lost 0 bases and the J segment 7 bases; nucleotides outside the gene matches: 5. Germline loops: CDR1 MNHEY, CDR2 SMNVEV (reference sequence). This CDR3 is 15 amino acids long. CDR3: CASSLSGTSGLEQYF. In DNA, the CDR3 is TGTGCCAGCAGTTTATCTGGGACTAGCGGTCTGGAGCAGTACTTC.

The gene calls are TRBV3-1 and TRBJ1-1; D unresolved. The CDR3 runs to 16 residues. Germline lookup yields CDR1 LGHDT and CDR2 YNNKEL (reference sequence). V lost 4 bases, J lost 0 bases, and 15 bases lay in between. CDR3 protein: CASSREANTMNTEAFF. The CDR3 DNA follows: TGTGCCAGCAGCCGCGAGGCAAATACCATGAACACTGAAGCTTTCTTT.

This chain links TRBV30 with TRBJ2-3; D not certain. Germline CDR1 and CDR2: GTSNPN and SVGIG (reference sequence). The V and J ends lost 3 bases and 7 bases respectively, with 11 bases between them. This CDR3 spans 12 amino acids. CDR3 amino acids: CAWRRSENTQYF. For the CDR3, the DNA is TGTGCCTGGAGGCGATCCGAAAATACGCAGTATTTT.

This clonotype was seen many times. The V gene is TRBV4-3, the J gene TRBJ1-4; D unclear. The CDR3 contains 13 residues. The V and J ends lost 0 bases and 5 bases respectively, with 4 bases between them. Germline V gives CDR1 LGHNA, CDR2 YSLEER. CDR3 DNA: TGCGCCAGCAGCCAAGAGGCCAATGAAAAACTGTTTTTT. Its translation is CASSQEANEKLFF.

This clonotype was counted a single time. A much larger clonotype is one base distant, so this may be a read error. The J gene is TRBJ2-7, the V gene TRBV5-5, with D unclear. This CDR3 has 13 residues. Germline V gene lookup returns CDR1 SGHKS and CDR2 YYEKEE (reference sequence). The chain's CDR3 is CASSLDRNYVQYF. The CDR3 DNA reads TGTGCCAGCAGCTTGGACAGAAACTACGTGCAGTACTTC.

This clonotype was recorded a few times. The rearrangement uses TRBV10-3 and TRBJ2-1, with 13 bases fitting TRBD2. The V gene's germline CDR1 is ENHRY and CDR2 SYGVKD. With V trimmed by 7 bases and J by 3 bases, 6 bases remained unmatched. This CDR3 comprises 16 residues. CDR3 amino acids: CAITGTSGARYNEQFF. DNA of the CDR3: TGTGCCATCACGGGGACTAGCGGGGCCCGCTACAATGAGCAGTTCTTC.

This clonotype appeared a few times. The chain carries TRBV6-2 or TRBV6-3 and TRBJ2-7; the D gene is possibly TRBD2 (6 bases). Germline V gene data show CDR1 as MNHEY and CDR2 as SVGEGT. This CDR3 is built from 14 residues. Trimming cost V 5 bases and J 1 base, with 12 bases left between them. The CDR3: CASSATRKSYEQYF. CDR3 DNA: TGTGCCAGCAGTGCGACTAGGAAGTCCTACGAGCAGTACTTC.

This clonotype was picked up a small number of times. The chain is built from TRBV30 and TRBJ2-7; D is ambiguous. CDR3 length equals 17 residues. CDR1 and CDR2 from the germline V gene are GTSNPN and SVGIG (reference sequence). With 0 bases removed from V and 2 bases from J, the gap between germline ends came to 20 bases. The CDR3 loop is CAWSVFRLDSGPYEQYF. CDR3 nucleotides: TGTGCCTGGAGTGTGTTTCGGTTGGATTCCGGGCCCTACGAGCAGTACTTC.

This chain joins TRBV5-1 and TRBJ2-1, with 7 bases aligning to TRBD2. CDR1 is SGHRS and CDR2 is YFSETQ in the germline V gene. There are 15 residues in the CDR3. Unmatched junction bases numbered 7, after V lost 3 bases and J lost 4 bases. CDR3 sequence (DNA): TGCGCCAGCAGCTCCGGACTAGGGGCGTACAATGAGCAGTTCTTC. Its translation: CASSSGLGAYNEQFF.

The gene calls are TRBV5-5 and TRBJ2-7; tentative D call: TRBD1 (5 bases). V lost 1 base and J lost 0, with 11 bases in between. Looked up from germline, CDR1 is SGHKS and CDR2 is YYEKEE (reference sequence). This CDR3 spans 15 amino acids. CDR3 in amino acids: CASSLMYRSSYEQYF. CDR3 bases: TGTGCCAGCAGCTTGATGTACAGGAGCTCCTACGAGCAGTACTTC.

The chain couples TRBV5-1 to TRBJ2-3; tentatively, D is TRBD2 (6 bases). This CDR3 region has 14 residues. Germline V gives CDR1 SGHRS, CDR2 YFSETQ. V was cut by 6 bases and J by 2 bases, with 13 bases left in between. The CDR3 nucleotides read TGCGCCAGCAACCAGGGACTTTTCACAGATACGCAGTATTTT. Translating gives CASNQGLFTDTQYF. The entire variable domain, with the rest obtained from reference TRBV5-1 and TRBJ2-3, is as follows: KAGVTQTPRYLIKTRGQQVTLSCSPISGHRSVSWYQQTPGQGLQFLFEYFSETQRNKGNFPGRFSGRQFSNSRSEMNVSTLELGDSALYLCASNQGLFTDTQYFGPGTRLTVL.

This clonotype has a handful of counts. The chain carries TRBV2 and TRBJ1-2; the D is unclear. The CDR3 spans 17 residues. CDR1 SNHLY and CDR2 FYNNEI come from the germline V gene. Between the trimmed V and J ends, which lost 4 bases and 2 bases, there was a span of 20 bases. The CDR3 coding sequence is TGTGCCAGCAGTGGGTCGGAGCTGTTTGCGAACAACTATGGCTACACCTTC. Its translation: CASSGSELFANNYGYTF.

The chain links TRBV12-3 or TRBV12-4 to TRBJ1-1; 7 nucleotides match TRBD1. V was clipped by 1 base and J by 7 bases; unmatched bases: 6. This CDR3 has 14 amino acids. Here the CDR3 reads CASSLERGLGEAFF. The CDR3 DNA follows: TGTGCCAGCAGTTTAGAAAGGGGGCTGGGTGAAGCTTTCTTT.

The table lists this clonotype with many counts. The CDR3 loop reads CSVETGLVLEQYF. CDR3 DNA sequence: TGCAGCGTTGAAACAGGACTGGTCTTGGAGCAGTACTTC. The V and J genes are TRBV29-1 and TRBJ2-7, with D perhaps assigned TRBD1 or TRBD2 (5 bases each). The length of the CDR3 is 13 residues. Between the trimmed V and J ends, which lost 2 bases and 7 bases, there was a span of 15 bases. Germline CDR1 is SQVTM and CDR2 is ANQGSEA.

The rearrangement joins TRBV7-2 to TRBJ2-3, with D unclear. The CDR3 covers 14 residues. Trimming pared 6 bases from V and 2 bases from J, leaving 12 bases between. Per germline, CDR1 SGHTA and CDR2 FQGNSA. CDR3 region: CASSPPPNTDTQYF. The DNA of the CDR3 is TGTGCCAGCAGTCCCCCACCAAACACAGATACGCAGTATTTT. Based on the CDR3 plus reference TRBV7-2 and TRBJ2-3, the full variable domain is GAGVSQSPSNKVTEKGKDVELRCDPISGHTALYWYRQSLGQGLEFLIYFQGNSAPDKSGLPSDRFSAERTGGSVSTLTIQRTQQEDSAVYLCASSPPPNTDTQYFGPGTRLTVL.

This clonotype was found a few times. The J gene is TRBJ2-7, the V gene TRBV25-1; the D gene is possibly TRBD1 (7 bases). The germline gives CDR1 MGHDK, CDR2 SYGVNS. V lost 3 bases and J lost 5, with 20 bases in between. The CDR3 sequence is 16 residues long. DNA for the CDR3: TGTGCCAGCAGTGATACGAGACAGGGAGGTCGCGACGAGCAGTACTTC. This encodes CASSDTRQGGRDEQYF.

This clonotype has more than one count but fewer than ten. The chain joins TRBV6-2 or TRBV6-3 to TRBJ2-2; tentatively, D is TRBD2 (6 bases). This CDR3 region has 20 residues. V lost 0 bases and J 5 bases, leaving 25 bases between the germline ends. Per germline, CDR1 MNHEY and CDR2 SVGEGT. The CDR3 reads CASSYSIRPASGLGTGELFF. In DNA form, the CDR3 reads TGTGCCAGCAGTTACTCCATCCGCCCGGCGAGCGGGCTAGGAACCGGGGAGCTGTTTTTT.

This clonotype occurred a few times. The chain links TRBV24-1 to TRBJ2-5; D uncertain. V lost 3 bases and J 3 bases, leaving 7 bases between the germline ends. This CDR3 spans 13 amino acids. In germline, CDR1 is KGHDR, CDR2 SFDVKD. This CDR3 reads CATSDRRKETQYF. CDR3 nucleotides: TGTGCCACCAGTGATCGACGGAAAGAGACCCAGTACTTC.

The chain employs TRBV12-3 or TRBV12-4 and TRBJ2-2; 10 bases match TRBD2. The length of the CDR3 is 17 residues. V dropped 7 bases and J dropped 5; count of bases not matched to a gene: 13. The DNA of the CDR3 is TGTGCCAGCAAACGGCCGGCTAGCGGGAGTGCGACCGGGGAGCTGTTTTTT. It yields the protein CASKRPASGSATGELFF.

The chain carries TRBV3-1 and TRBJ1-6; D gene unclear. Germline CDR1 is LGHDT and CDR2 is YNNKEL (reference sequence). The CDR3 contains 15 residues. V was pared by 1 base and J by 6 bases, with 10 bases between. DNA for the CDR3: TGTGCCAGCAGCCAAGCGGGTGGGGTTAATTCACCCCTCCACTTT. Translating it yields CASSQAGGVNSPLHF.

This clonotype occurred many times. The CDR3 DNA is TGTGCCAGCACCCCAGCTGGGTACACTGAAGCTTTCTTT. This gives the protein CASTPAGYTEAFF. The chain couples TRBV6-2 or TRBV6-3 to TRBJ1-1, with D hard to call. Looked up from germline, CDR1 is MNHEY and CDR2 is SVGEGT. Trimming took 7 bases from V and 3 from J, leaving 12 bases between them. The CDR3 length is 13 residues.

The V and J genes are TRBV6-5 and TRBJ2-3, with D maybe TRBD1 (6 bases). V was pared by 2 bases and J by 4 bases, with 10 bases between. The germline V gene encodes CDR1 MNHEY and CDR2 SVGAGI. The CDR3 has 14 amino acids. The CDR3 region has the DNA TGTGCCAGCAGTTACCCGTCAGGGGCAGATACGCAGTATTTT. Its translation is CASSYPSGADTQYF.